The 15 T cell receptor beta chains presented below share a single source sample, sequenced in a study of response to subunit inactivated influenza vaccine. Via MiXCR, TCRdb re-called the RT-PCR reads, giving one row per CDR3 protein. The repertoire holds some 800,000 distinct CDR3 sequences, with around 20% as singletons. The source was PBMCs from blood, collected around 5 days after vaccination. The receptors stem from a man in his forties or fifties who received an inactivated influenza vaccine.

This clonotype was recorded a few times. The V and J genes are TRBV7-2 and TRBJ1-4; no reliable D call. Germline CDR1 is SGHTA and CDR2 is FQGNSA. V lost 3 bases to trimming and J lost 8 bases, with 16 bases between them. The CDR3 is 15 amino acids. The CDR3 loop is CASSFQGSVGEKLFF. The CDR3 bases are TGTGCCAGCAGCTTCCAAGGATCGGTAGGCGAAAAACTGTTTTTT.

The V and J genes are TRBV29-1 and TRBJ2-7, with unresolved D. V lost 7 bases and J lost 0, with 10 bases in between. The germline V gene encodes CDR1 SQVTM and CDR2 ANQGSEA. The CDR3 consists of 12 residues. CDR3 nucleotides: TGCAGCGCTTTGACATCCTCCTACGAGCAGTACTTC. It specifies CSALTSSYEQYF.

This clonotype showed up just a few times. For the CDR3, the DNA is TGTGCCAGCAGCGTTTGGACAGCCCCAGGTGTGCAGTTCTTC. Translation: CASSVWTAPGVQFF. V and J are TRBV7-2 and TRBJ2-1; D might be TRBD1 (6 bases). Trimming stripped 5 bases from V and 12 bases from J, with 20 bases between. Germline V gives CDR1 SGHTA, CDR2 FQGNSA. The CDR3 is made up of 14 amino acids.

The chain is built from TRBV5-1 and TRBJ1-1, with a weak D call TRBD1 (5 bases). The CDR3 is 15 amino acids. Trimming removed 4 bases at V and 1 base at J, with 14 bases between. Germline loops: CDR1 SGHRS, CDR2 YFSETQ. In DNA form, the CDR3 reads TGCGCCAGCAGCCCCATGGCAGGGACGAACACTGAAGCTTTCTTT. This encodes CASSPMAGTNTEAFF.

The chain couples TRBV6-1 to TRBJ1-1, with D uncertain. The CDR3 extends over 13 amino acids. Between the trimmed V and J ends, which lost 7 bases and 1 base, there was a span of 10 bases. The germline CDR1 and CDR2 sequences are MNHNS and SASEGT. The CDR3 protein is CASIKESNTEAFF. CDR3 DNA: TGTGCCAGCATAAAGGAATCGAACACTGAAGCTTTCTTT.

The chain uses TRBV6-1 and TRBJ2-5, with a tentative D call TRBD1 (8 bases). With 5 bases removed from V and 5 bases from J, the gap between germline ends came to 30 bases. Looked up from germline, CDR1 is MNHNS and CDR2 is SASEGT. The CDR3 contains 19 residues. Here the CDR3 reads CASSRNRESGTGALETQYF. CDR3 bases: TGTGCCAGCAGTCGAAACAGGGAAAGCGGGACAGGTGCTTTGGAGACCCAGTACTTC.

This chain links TRBV7-9 with TRBJ2-1; D may correspond to TRBD1 or TRBD2 (5 bases each). Germline V gives CDR1 SEHNR, CDR2 FQNEAQ (reference sequence). V lost 3 bases and J 5 bases, leaving 17 bases between the germline ends. This CDR3 contains 16 residues. CDR3 in amino acids: CASSLDGTRHDNEQFF. The CDR3 bases are TGTGCCAGCAGCTTGGATGGGACGCGCCACGACAATGAGCAGTTCTTC. The full variable domain, completed using reference TRBV7-9 and TRBJ2-1, is DTGVSQNPRHKITKRGQNVTFRCDPISEHNRLYWYRQTLGQGPEFLTYFQNEAQLEKSRLLSDRFSAERPKGSFSTLEIQRTEQGDSAMYLCASSLDGTRHDNEQFFGPGTRLTVL.

The chain joins TRBV24-1 to TRBJ1-2; 7 bases agree with TRBD1. The CDR3 extends over 15 amino acids. Germline values: CDR1 KGHDR, CDR2 SFDVKD. After removal of 3 bases from V and 9 bases from J, the junction contained 12 bases not matched to a gene. CDR3 coding DNA: TGTGCCACCAGTGATAACGACAGGGAGGTCGATAGCTACACCTTC. Its translation: CATSDNDREVDSYTF.

V gene TRBV29-1 combines with J gene TRBJ2-5; possibly TRBD2 for D (5 bases). Trimming shortened V by 7 bases and J by 2 bases, and 14 bases separated the two germline ends. Germline CDR1 and CDR2: SQVTM and ANQGSEA. The CDR3 has 13 residues. CDR3 DNA sequence: TGCAGCGCCGCGGTTGGGAGACAAGAGACCCAGTACTTC. It translates to CSAAVGRQETQYF.

This clonotype was seen only a few times. CDR3 nucleotide sequence: TGTGCCAGCATAGCCGGTGGCTACGGTCTAGCGGGAGCGTTGTTATACAATGAGCAGTTCTTC. The encoded protein is CASIAGGYGLAGALLYNEQFF. This rearrangement joins TRBV27 to TRBJ2-1; TRBD2 matches at 10 bases. The CDR3 consists of 21 residues. Germline V gene data show CDR1 as MNHEY and CDR2 as SMNVEV (reference sequence). The J segment lost 4 bases and the V segment lost 7 bases, leaving 25 bases of the junction unmatched.

In its sample, this clonotype was seen many times. V gene TRBV27 combines with J gene TRBJ2-1; 8 positions agree with TRBD2. This CDR3 has 13 residues. The J segment lost 9 bases and the V segment lost 3 bases, leaving 4 bases of the junction unmatched. The germline CDR1 and CDR2 sequences are MNHEY and SMNVEV (reference sequence). The CDR3 coding sequence is TGTGCCAGCAGTTTTCCGGGAGGGTTTGAGCAGTTCTTC. Translation: CASSFPGGFEQFF.

The table lists this clonotype with a few counts. The chain is built from TRBV6-2 or TRBV6-3 and TRBJ1-1; TRBD1 agrees at 9 bases. Germline V gene data show CDR1 as MNHEY and CDR2 as SVGEGT. Trimming cost V 6 bases and J 6 bases; bases outside gene matches: 8. The CDR3 covers 14 residues. The CDR3 protein is CASRRDRDLAEAFF. The CDR3 DNA sequence: TGTGCCAGCAGGCGGGACAGGGACCTTGCTGAAGCTTTCTTT.

This clonotype was counted many times. The rearrangement joins TRBV12-3 or TRBV12-4 to TRBJ2-3; perhaps TRBD2 as D (6 bases). The CDR3 contains 11 residues. V lost 5 bases and J lost 14, with 14 bases in between. The DNA of the CDR3 is TGTGCCAGCAGTACGCGGGACCTCCCGTATTTT. It encodes CASSTRDLPYF.

This clonotype showed up many times. J is TRBJ2-5 and V is TRBV29-1; D uncertain. In germline, CDR1 is SQVTM, CDR2 ANQGSEA. The CDR3 consists of 10 residues. V was clipped by 6 bases and J by 3 bases, with 5 bases between them. CDR3 sequence (DNA): TGCAGCGTCGGAAAAGAGACCCAGTACTTC. This gives the protein CSVGKETQYF.

This clonotype has only a few counts. The chain couples TRBV20-1 to TRBJ2-3; perhaps TRBD1 as D (5 bases). The CDR3 is 15 amino acids. V was clipped by 6 bases and J by 3 bases, with 19 bases between them. Germline values: CDR1 DFQATT, CDR2 SNEGSKA (reference sequence). The CDR3 region is CSATTLRARTDTQYF. Here the CDR3 DNA reads TGCAGTGCCACCACCCTCAGGGCCAGAACAGATACGCAGTATTTT.